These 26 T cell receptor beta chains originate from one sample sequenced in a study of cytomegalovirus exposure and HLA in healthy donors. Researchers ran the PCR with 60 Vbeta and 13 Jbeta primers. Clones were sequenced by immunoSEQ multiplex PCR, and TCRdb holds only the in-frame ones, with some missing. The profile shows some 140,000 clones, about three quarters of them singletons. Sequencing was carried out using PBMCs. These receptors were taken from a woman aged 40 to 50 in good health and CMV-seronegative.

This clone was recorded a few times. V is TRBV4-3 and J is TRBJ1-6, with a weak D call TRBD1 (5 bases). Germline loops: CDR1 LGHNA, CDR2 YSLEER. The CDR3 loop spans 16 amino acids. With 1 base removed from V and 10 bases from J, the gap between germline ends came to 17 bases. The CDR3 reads CASSQGGRVGGSPLHF. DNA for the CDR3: TGCGCCAGCAGCCAAGGAGGCAGGGTTGGTGGGTCACCCCTCCACTTT.

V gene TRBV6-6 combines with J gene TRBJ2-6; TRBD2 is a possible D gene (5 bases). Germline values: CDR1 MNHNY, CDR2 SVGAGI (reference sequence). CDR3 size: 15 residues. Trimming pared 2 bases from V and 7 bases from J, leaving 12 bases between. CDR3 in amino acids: CASSYEWSGANVLTF. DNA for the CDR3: TGTGCCAGCAGTTACGAGTGGAGCGGTGCCAACGTCCTGACTTTC.

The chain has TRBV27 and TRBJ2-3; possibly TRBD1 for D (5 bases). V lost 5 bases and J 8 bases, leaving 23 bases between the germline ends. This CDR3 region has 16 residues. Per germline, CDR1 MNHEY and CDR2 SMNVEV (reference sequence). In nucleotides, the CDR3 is TGTGCCAGCAGTACCCGACAGCTCAAAGATACGGGTACGCAGTATTTT. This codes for CASSTRQLKDTGTQYF.

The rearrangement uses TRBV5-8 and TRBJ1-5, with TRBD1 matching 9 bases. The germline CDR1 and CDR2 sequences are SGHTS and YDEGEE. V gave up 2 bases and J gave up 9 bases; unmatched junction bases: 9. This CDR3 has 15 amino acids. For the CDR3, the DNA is TGTGCCAGCAGCTTAGGGACAGGGACCCTTCCGCCCCAGCATTTT. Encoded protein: CASSLGTGTLPPQHF.

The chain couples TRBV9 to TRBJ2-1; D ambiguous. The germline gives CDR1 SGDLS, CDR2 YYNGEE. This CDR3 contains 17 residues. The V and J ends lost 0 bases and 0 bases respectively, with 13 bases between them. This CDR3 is CASSVAERRSSYNEQFF. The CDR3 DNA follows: TGTGCCAGCAGCGTAGCTGAGAGGCGAAGCTCCTACAATGAGCAGTTCTTC.

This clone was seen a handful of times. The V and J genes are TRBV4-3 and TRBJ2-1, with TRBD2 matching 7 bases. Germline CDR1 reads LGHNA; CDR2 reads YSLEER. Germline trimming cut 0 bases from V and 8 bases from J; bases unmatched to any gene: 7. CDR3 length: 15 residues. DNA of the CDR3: TGCGCCAGCAGCCAAGATCGGGGGGTTATCGATGAGCAGTTCTTC. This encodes CASSQDRGVIDEQFF.

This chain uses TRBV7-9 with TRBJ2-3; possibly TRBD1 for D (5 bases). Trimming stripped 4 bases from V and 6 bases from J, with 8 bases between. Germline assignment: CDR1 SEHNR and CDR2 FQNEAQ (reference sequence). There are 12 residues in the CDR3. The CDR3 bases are TGTGCCAGCAGCTGGGCAGGGGATACGCAGTATTTT. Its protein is CASSWAGDTQYF.

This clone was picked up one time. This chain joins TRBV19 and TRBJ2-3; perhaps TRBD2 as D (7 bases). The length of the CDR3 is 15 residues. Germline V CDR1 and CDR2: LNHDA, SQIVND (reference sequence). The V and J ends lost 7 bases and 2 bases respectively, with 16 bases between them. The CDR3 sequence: CASKDRGAYTDTQYF. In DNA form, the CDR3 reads TGTGCCAGTAAGGATCGGGGGGCCTACACAGATACGCAGTATTTT.

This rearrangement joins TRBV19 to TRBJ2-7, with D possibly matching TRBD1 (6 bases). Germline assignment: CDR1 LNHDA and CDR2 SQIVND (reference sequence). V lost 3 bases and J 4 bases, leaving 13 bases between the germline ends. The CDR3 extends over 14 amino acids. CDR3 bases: TGTGCCAGTAGTATCAGGGGAGCCTTTTACGAGCAGTACTTC. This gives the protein CASSIRGAFYEQYF.

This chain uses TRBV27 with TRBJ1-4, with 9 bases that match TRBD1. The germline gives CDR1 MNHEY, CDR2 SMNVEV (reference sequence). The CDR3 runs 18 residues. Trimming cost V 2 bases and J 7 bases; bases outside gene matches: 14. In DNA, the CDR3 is TGTGCCAGCAGTTTAACCTCCATTACGGGACAGGGAGGTGAAAAACTGTTTTTT. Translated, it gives CASSLTSITGQGGEKLFF. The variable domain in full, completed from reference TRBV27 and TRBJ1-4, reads EAQVTQNPRYLITVTGKKLTVTCSQNMNHEYMSWYRQDPGLGLRQIYYSMNVEVTDKGDVPEGYKVSRKEKRNFPLILESPSPNQTSLYFCASSLTSITGQGGEKLFFGSGTQLSVL.

The CDR3 protein is CASSIAQGRAEAFF. CDR3 DNA sequence: TGTGCCAGTAGTATAGCCCAGGGAAGAGCTGAAGCTTTCTTT. The V call is TRBV19, the J call TRBJ1-1; possibly TRBD1 for D (5 bases). The CDR3 is 14 amino acids. The germline V gene encodes CDR1 LNHDA and CDR2 SQIVND (reference sequence). Trimming took 1 base from V and 6 from J, leaving 12 bases between them.

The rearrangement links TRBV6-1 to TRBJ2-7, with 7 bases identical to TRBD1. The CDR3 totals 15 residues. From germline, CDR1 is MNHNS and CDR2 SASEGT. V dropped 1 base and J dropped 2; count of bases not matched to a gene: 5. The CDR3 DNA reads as TGTGCCAGCAGTGAAGGGGGGACAGAGACCTACGAGCAGTACTTC. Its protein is CASSEGGTETYEQYF.

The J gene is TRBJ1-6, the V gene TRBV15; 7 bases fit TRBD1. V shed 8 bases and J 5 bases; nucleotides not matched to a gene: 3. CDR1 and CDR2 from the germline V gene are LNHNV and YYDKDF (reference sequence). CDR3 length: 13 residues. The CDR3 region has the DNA TGTGCCACCCGGGACAGCGATAATTCACCCCTCCACTTT. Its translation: CATRDSDNSPLHF.

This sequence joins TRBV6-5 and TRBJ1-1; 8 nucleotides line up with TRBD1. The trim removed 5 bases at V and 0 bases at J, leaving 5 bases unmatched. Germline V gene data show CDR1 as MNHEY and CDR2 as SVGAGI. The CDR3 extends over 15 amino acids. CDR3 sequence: CASSKTGVMNTEAFF. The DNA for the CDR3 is TGTGCCAGCAGTAAGACAGGGGTGATGAACACTGAAGCTTTCTTT.

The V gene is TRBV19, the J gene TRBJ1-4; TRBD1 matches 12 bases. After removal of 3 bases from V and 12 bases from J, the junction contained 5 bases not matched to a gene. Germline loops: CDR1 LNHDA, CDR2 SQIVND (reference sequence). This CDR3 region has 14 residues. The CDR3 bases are TGTGCCAGTAGTATCGGGACAGGGGGCGCGGAACTGTTTTTT. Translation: CASSIGTGGAELFF.

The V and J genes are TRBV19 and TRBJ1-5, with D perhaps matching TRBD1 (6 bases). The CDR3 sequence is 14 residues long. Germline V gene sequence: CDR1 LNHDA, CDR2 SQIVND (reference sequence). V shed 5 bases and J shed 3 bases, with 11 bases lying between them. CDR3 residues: CASSAGGPNQPQHF. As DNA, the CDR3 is TGTGCCAGTAGTGCCGGGGGGCCCAATCAGCCCCAGCATTTT.

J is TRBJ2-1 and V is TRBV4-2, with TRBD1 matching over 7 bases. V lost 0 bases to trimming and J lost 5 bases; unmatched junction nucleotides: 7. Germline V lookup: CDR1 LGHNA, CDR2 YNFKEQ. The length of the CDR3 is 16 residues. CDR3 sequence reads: CASSQEGGTGDNEQFF. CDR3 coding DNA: TGTGCCAGCAGCCAAGAAGGGGGTACAGGGGACAATGAGCAGTTCTTC.

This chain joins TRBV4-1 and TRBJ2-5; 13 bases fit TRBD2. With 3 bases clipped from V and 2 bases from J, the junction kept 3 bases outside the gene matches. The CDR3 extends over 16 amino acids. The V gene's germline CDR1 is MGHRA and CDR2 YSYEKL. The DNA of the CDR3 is TGCGCCAGCAGCCAGCCGGGACTAGCGGGACAAGAGACCCAGTACTTC. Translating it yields CASSQPGLAGQETQYF.

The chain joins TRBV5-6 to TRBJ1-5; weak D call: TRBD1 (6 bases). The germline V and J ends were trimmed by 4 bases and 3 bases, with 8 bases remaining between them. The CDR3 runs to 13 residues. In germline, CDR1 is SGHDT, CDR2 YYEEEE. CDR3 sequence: CASSPGHNQPQHF. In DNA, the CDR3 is TGTGCCAGCAGCCCGGGACACAATCAGCCCCAGCATTTT.

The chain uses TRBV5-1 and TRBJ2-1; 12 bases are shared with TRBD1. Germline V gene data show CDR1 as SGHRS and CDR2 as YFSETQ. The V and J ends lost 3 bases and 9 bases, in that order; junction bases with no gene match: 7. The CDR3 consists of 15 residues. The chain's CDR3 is CASSYRDRGHREQFF. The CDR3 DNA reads TGCGCCAGCAGCTACCGGGACAGGGGGCATCGTGAGCAGTTCTTC.

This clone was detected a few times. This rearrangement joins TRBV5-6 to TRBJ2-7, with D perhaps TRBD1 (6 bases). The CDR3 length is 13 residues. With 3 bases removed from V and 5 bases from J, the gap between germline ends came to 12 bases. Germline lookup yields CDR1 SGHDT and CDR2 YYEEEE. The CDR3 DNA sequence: TGTGCCAGCAGCTCACGACAGGTCCACGAGCAGTACGTC. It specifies CASSSRQVHEQYV.

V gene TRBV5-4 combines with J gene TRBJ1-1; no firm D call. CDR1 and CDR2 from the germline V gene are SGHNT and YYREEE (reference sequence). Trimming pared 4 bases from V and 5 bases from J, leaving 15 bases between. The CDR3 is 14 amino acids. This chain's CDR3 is CASSDRASGTEAFF. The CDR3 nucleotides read TGTGCCAGCAGCGACCGGGCCTCGGGGACTGAAGCTTTCTTT.

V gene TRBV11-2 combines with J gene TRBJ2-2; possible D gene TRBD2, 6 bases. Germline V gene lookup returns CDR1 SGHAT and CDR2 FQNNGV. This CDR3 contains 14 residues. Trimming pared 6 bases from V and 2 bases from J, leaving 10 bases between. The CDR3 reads CASSRDFNTGELFF. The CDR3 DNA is TGTGCCAGCAGTCGGGACTTCAACACCGGGGAGCTGTTTTTT.

CDR3 residues: CASSITSTGNTEAFF. CDR3 in DNA: TGTGCCAGTAGTATAACTTCTACGGGGAACACTGAAGCTTTCTTT. This chain connects TRBV19 to TRBJ1-1; D not resolved. V was pared by 2 bases and J by 1 base, with 11 bases between. There are 15 residues in the CDR3. Germline values: CDR1 LNHDA, CDR2 SQIVND (reference sequence).

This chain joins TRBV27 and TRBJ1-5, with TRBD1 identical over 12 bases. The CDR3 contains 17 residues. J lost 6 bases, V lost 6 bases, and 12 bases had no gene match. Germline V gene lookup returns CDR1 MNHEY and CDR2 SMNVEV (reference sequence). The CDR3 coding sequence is TGTGCCAGCAGCCCCAGGGCCTGGGACAGGGGGCTTCAGCCCCAGCATTTT. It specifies CASSPRAWDRGLQPQHF.

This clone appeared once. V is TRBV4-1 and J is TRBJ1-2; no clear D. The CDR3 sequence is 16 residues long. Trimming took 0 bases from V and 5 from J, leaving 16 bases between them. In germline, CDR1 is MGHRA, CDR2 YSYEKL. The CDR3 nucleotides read TGCGCCAGCAGCCAAGATGAGGTTCTAGGGAGGTATGGCTACACCTTC. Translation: CASSQDEVLGRYGYTF.